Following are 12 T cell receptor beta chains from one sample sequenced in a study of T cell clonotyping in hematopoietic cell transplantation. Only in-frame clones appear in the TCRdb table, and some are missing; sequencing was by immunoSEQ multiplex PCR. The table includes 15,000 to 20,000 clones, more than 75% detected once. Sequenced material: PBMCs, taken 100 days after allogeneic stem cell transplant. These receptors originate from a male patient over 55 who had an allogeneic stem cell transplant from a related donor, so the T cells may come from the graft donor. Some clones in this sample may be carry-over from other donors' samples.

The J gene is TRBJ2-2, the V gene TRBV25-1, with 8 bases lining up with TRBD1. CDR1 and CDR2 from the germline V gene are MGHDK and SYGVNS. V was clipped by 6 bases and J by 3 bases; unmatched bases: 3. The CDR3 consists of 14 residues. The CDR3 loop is CASRTGGYTGELFF. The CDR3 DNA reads TGTGCCAGCAGAACAGGGGGTTACACCGGGGAGCTGTTTTTT.

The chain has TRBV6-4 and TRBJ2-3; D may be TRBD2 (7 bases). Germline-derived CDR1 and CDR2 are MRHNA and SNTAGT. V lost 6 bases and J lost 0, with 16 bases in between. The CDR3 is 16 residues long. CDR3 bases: TGTGCCAGCAGCGTCCAGGCGGGGGCTAGCACAGATACGCAGTATTTT. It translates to CASSVQAGASTDTQYF.

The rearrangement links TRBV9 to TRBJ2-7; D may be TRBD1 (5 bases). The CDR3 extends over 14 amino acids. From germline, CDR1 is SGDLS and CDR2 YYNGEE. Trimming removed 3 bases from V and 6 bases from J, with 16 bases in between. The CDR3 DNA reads TGTGCCAGCAGCGAGACCCCAGGGTTTGGCGAGCAGTACTTC. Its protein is CASSETPGFGEQYF.

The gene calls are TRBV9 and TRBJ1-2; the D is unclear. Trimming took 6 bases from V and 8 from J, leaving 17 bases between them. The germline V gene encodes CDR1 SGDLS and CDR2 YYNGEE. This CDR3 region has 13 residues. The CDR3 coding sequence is TGTGCCAGCAACTCCCCGGTCCAAGCAGGCTACACCTTC. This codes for CASNSPVQAGYTF.

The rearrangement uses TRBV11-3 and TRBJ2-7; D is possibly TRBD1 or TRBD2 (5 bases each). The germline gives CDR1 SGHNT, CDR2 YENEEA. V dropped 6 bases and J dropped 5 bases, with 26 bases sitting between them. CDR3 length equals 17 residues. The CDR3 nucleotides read TGTGCCAGCAGTCATAACAACTGGGGGATCCAATCCCACGAGCAGTACTTC. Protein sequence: CASSHNNWGIQSHEQYF.

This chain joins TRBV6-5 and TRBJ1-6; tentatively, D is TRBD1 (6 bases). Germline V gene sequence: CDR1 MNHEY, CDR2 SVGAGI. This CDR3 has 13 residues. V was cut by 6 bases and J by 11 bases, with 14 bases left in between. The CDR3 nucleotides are TGTGCCAGCAGAGTACAGGGTGGTGCACCCCTCCACTTT. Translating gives CASRVQGGAPLHF.

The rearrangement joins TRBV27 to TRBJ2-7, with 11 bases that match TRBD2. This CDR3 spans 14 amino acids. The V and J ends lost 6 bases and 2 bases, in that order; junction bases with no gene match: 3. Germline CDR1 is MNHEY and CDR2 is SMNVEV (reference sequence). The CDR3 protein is CASRNSGGAYEQYF. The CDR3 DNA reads TGTGCCAGCAGGAATAGCGGGGGGGCCTACGAGCAGTACTTC.

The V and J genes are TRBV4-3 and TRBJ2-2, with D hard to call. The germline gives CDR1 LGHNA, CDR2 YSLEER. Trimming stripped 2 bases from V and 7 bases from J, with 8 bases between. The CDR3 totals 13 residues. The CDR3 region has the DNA TGCGCCAGCAGCCAAACTGGGATCGGGGAGCTGTTTTTT. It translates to CASSQTGIGELFF.

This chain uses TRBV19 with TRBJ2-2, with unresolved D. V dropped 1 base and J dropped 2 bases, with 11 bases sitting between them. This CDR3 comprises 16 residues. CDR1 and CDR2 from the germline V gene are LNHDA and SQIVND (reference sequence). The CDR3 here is CASSIVHATNTGELFF. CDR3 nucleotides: TGTGCCAGTAGTATAGTTCATGCGACCAACACCGGGGAGCTGTTTTTT.

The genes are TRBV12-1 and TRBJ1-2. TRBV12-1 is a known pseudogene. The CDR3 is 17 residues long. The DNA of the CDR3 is TGTGCCAGCAGCTTCCCCTGGGATCCCGAAGATGGCTATGGCTACACCTTC. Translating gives CASSFPWDPEDGYGYTF.

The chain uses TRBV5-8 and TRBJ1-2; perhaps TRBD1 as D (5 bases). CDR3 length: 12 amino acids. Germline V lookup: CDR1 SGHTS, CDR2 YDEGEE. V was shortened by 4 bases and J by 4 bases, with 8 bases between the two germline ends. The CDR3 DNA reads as TGTGCCAGCAGCCGGGACGTCTATGGCTACACCTTC. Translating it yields CASSRDVYGYTF.

CDR3 in DNA: TGCGCCACCGGGACAGATTATAATTCACCCCTCCACTTT. Its translation: CATGTDYNSPLHF. The rearrangement links TRBV5-1 to TRBJ1-6; 7 bases map to TRBD1. J gave up 4 bases and V 9 bases, and 4 bases lay outside the gene matches. The germline gives CDR1 SGHRS, CDR2 YFSETQ. The CDR3 is 13 amino acids.